The rows below give T cell receptor beta chains drawn from one sample of a study of neoadjuvant anti-PD-1 for oral cavity cancer. Using immunoSEQ multiplex PCR, the repertoire was profiled, and TCRdb retains in-frame clones only, with some absent. Of around 81,000 clones in the sample, under 90% are singletons; the top ten hold around 3%. The source was PBMCs, collected before nivolumab (anti-PD-1) treatment. The receptor source for this set is a person aged 35 to 85 with oral cavity squamous cell carcinoma. The CDR3 runs from the conserved cysteine through the conserved F or W. Each record gives: D gene, clone size, J gene, V gene, CDR3 DNA, CDR3 protein. D genes are given only for firm matches. Only some rows state a clone size, as once, few, many or a class for expanded clones.

-,-,TRBJ2-3,TRBV5-1,TGCGCCAGCAGCTTAAACTCAGCTAGCACAGATACGCAGTATTTT,CASSLNSASTDTQYF
-,-,TRBJ2-7,TRBV29-1,TGCAGCGCCGCTGGTTCCACCGAGCAGTACTTC,CSAAGSTEQYF
-,-,TRBJ2-5,TRBV7-7,TGTGCTAGCAGCCACCAGAACGGAGGAGAGACCCAGTACTTC,CASSHQNGGETQYF
TRBD1,-,TRBJ2-2,TRBV5-5,TGTGCCAGCAGCTTGGGGGACAGGGTATTGAGGGCCGGGGAGCTGTTTTTT,CASSLGDRVLRAGELFF
-,-,TRBJ2-7,TRBV15,TGTGCCACCAGCAGAGAGGTCCTGAGCTCCTACGAGCAGTACTTC,CATSREVLSSYEQYF
-,-,TRBJ2-7,TRBV20-1,TGCAGTGCTCTGGGCAGGTACGAGCAGTACTTC,CSALGRYEQYF
-,-,TRBJ2-2,TRBV5-1,TGCGCCAGCAGCTTGGCGAATACCGGGGAGCTGTTTTTT,CASSLANTGELFF
TRBD2,-,TRBJ2-5,TRBV7-2,TGTGCCAGCAGTTGGGGGAGGGCCCAAGAGACCCAGTACTTC,CASSWGRAQETQYF
-,-,TRBJ1-1,TRBV4-2,TGTGCCAGCAGCCAAGACCCGGGACACCGCACTGAAGCTTTCTTT,CASSQDPGHRTEAFF
-,-,TRBJ2-5,TRBV2,TGTGCCAGCAAACGGGAGAGGGAGACCCAGTACTTC,CASKRERETQYF
TRBD1,-,TRBJ2-7,TRBV4-1,TGCGCCAGCAGCCTTGGGACAGGATCACGCGAGCAGTACTTC,CASSLGTGSREQYF
-,-,TRBJ2-7,TRBV2,TGTGCCAGCAGAGCAGACAGGCCCTACGAGCAGTACTTC,CASRADRPYEQYF
TRBD2,once,TRBJ2-7,TRBV7-9,TGTGCCAGCAGCCCCGGGACTAGCGGGGTCTACGAGCAGTACTTC,CASSPGTSGVYEQYF
TRBD2,-,TRBJ2-1,TRBV5-1,TGCGCCAGCAGTAATAGCGGGAGTCTAGACAATGAGCAGTTCTTC,CASSNSGSLDNEQFF
-,-,TRBJ2-5,TRBV5-1,-,CASSFGNGAWETQYF
TRBD1,-,TRBJ1-1,TRBV7-9,TGTGCCAGCAGCCTTGACGACAGGGCTGGAGCTTTCTTT,CASSLDDRAGAFF
-,-,TRBJ2-7,TRBV7-2,TGTGCCAGCAGCCGAGCCTACGAGCAGTACTTC,CASSRAYEQYF
-,-,TRBJ1-2,TRBV5-5,TGTGCCAGCAGCTTGGCAGGACAGAATAACTATGGCTACACCTTC,CASSLAGQNNYGYTF
TRBD2,-,TRBJ2-1,TRBV12-5,TGTGCTAGTGGCTCCGGGACTAGCGGGAATTATGAGCAGTTCTTC,CASGSGTSGNYEQFF
-,-,TRBJ1-2,TRBV5-4,TGTGCCAGCAGCTTGGTAGTGGGCGATGGCTACACCTTC,CASSLVVGDGYTF
-,once,TRBJ1-1,TRBV2,TGTGCCAGCAGTGAACAGGGGACTTTGGCTGAAGCTTTCTTT,CASSEQGTLAEAFF
-,-,TRBJ1-1,TRBV20-1,TGCAGTGCTAGCGCGGGCACTGAAGCTTTCTTT,CSASAGTEAFF
TRBD1,few,TRBJ1-1,TRBV30,TGTGCCTGGAGTGGGGGACAGGCTGAAGCTTTCTTT,CAWSGGQAEAFF
-,-,TRBJ1-4,TRBV10-3,TGTGCTGCCCGGGGGCAGATGAATGAAAAACTGTTTTTT,CAARGQMNEKLFF
-,once,TRBJ2-2,TRBV9,TGTGCCAGCAGCGTAAGTGACAGGTGGAACACCGGGGAGCTGTTTTTT,CASSVSDRWNTGELFF
-,-,TRBJ1-1,TRBV28,TGTGCCAGCAGTCCGTATGTCGGGACCTCTGAAGCTTTCTTT,CASSPYVGTSEAFF
-,once,TRBJ1-5,TRBV10-3,TGTGCCATCAGTGAGGGGCGGTCCAATCAGCCCCAGCATTTT,CAISEGRSNQPQHF
-,-,TRBJ1-2,TRBV10-3,TGTGCCATCACCCAAGGCGGTAACTATGGCTACACCTTC,CAITQGGNYGYTF
-,-,TRBJ2-5,TRBV5-8,TGTGCCAGCAGCTTGGAAATCGGGAGCCCCCCAGAGACCCAGTACTTC,CASSLEIGSPPETQYF
-,few,TRBJ1-1,TRBV29-1,TGCAGCGTTGTGCGCACTATGAACACTGAAGCTTTCTTT,CSVVRTMNTEAFF
TRBD2,-,TRBJ2-7,TRBV30,TGTGCCTGGGGGACCGGGGGGAGAGAGCAGTACTTC,CAWGTGGREQYF
-,few,TRBJ1-2,TRBV4-2,TGTGCCAGCAGCCAAGACGACCGAAACTCCTATGGCTACACCTTC,CASSQDDRNSYGYTF
TRBD1,-,TRBJ2-1,TRBV6-1,TGTGCCAGCAGTTCAACCCAGGGGGCCTACAATGAGCAGTTCTTC,CASSSTQGAYNEQFF
TRBD2,-,TRBJ2-7,TRBV7-8,TGTGCCAGCAGTTCTAAAGCGGGACCTTACTACGAGCAGTACTTC,CASSSKAGPYYEQYF
-,-,TRBJ2-3,TRBV7-6,TGTGCCAGCAGCTTACTAGTCACAGATACGCAGTATTTT,CASSLLVTDTQYF
-,-,TRBJ2-3,TRBV7-3,TGTGCCAGCAGCTTAATGGGGCCCCCAGATACGCAGTATTTT,CASSLMGPPDTQYF
-,-,TRBJ2-7,TRBV11-2,TGTGCCAGCAGCCAAGGTGGAGGAGGAGCATATTACGGTTACGAGCAGTACTTC,CASSQGGGGAYYGYEQYF
-,-,TRBJ2-2,TRBV6-5,TGTGCCAGCAGTTACGGGGCACAAAACACCGGGGAGCTGTTTTTT,CASSYGAQNTGELFF
-,-,TRBJ1-1,TRBV30,TGTGCCTGGAGTGGGGGGGCGGAGGACACTGAAGCTTTCTTT,CAWSGGAEDTEAFF
-,-,TRBJ1-2,TRBV28,TGTGCCAGCAGTTCGTACAGATATGGCTACACCTTC,CASSSYRYGYTF
-,few,TRBJ1-2,TRBV10-3,TGTGCCATCAGTGAGTCAACGGCAGGCTATGGCTACACCTTC,CAISESTAGYGYTF
-,-,TRBJ1-1,TRBV5-6,TGTGCCAGCAGCTTGAGGGCAGGGTTGGGAAACACTGAAGCTTTCTTT,CASSLRAGLGNTEAFF
-,once,TRBJ2-7,TRBV13,TGTGCCAGCAGCCCCCGGGACTCCGGACGGCCAGAGCAGTACTTC,CASSPRDSGRPEQYF
-,-,TRBJ2-7,TRBV5-1,TGCGCCAGCAGCTTCGGAAGCTCCTACGAGCAGTACTTC,CASSFGSSYEQYF
-,-,TRBJ1-1,TRBV30,TGTGCCTGGGTTAGGGGCGGTATGAACACTGAAGCTTTCTTT,CAWVRGGMNTEAFF
-,-,TRBJ2-2,TRBV27,TGTGCCAGCAGTCCCGCGAACACCGGGGAGCTGTTTTTT,CASSPANTGELFF
TRBD1,-,TRBJ1-1,TRBV7-2,TGTGCCAGCAGCTTGAGATTAGGACAGGGGCCCGAAGCTTTCTTT,CASSLRLGQGPEAFF
TRBD2,-,TRBJ2-3,TRBV5-1,TGCGCCAGCAGCGGGACTAGCGGCACAGATACGCAGTATTTT,CASSGTSGTDTQYF
TRBD1,few,TRBJ2-2,TRBV29-1,TGCAGCGTTGTCCAGGGGGCCCTTAACACCGGGGAGCTGTTTTTT,CSVVQGALNTGELFF
TRBD2,-,TRBJ2-1,TRBV7-6,TGTGCCAGCAGCCTTCAGGGGACTAGCGGGAATGAGCAGTTCTTC,CASSLQGTSGNEQFF
TRBD2,-,TRBJ2-3,TRBV5-4,TGTGCCAGCACGCGGGAGGGCACAGATACGCAGTATTTT,CASTREGTDTQYF
-,once,TRBJ1-5,TRBV27,TGTGCCAGCAGTTTAAAGGGTTGGGGCAATCAGCCCCAGCATTTT,CASSLKGWGNQPQHF
TRBD1,-,TRBJ1-4,TRBV7-9,TGTGCCAGCAGCCAGGGACAGGTTAATGAAAAACTGTTTTTT,CASSQGQVNEKLFF